This is a list of T cell receptor beta chains from one sample in a study of technical replicates of blood from a handful of donors. Here immunoSEQ multiplex PCR was the method, and the copy in TCRdb shows in-frame clones only, minus some. This table has around 85,000 clones, around 94% appearing once. The sequenced material came from T cells isolated from PBMCs. These receptors all stem from a human donor in good health. Each CDR3 is given with its conserved first and last residue. The order of the fields is D gene, V gene, J gene, clone size, CDR3 protein, CDR3 DNA. A D gene is named only where the DNA matches it firmly. A clone size is listed for some rows: how often the clone was seen (once, few, many), or a class if it is expanded.

D gene: TRBD1
V gene: TRBV25-1
J gene: TRBJ1-1
clone size: .
CDR3 protein: CASMGQAVEAFF
CDR3 DNA: TGTGCCAGCATGGGACAGGCTGTTGAAGCTTTCTTT

D gene: .
V gene: TRBV6-1
J gene: TRBJ1-1
clone size: once
CDR3 protein: CASSLRLNTEAFF
CDR3 DNA: TGTGCCAGCAGTCTGCGGTTGAACACTGAAGCTTTCTTT

D gene: TRBD1
V gene: TRBV28
J gene: TRBJ2-5
clone size: .
CDR3 protein: CASTPLVDRGRQETQYF
CDR3 DNA: TGTGCCAGCACCCCCTTGGTGGACAGGGGAAGACAAGAGACCCAGTACTTC

D gene: .
V gene: TRBV5-1
J gene: TRBJ2-2
clone size: .
CDR3 protein: CASSLALYTGELFF
CDR3 DNA: TGCGCCAGCAGCTTGGCCCTGTACACCGGGGAGCTGTTTTTT

D gene: .
V gene: TRBV7-9
J gene: TRBJ1-2
clone size: .
CDR3 protein: CASSSRDRRANYGYTF
CDR3 DNA: TGTGCCAGCAGCTCAAGAGACAGGAGAGCTAACTATGGCTACACCTTC

D gene: .
V gene: TRBV27
J gene: TRBJ1-5
clone size: .
CDR3 protein: CASRVGGSNQPQHF
CDR3 DNA: TGTGCCAGCAGGGTTGGGGGGAGCAATCAGCCCCAGCATTTT

D gene: .
V gene: TRBV18
J gene: TRBJ1-2
clone size: once
CDR3 protein: CASSIIGVGHGYTF
CDR3 DNA: TGTGCCAGCTCTATTATAGGGGTTGGGCATGGCTACACCTTC

D gene: .
V gene: TRBV10-3
J gene: TRBJ2-1
clone size: .
CDR3 protein: CAISEPGAGYNNEQFF
CDR3 DNA: TGTGCCATCAGTGAGCCCGGGGCGGGATACAACAATGAGCAGTTCTTC

D gene: .
V gene: TRBV6-5
J gene: TRBJ1-5
clone size: .
CDR3 protein: CASSYSAGLNQPQHF
CDR3 DNA: TGTGCCAGCAGTTACTCGGCAGGGTTAAATCAGCCCCAGCATTTT

D gene: .
V gene: TRBV7-2
J gene: TRBJ2-7
clone size: .
CDR3 protein: CASSLGRGAYEQYF
CDR3 DNA: TGTGCCAGCAGCTTAGGCAGGGGAGCCTACGAGCAGTACTTC

D gene: TRBD2
V gene: TRBV11-3
J gene: TRBJ2-3
clone size: .
CDR3 protein: CASSPLAGAQRDTQYF
CDR3 DNA: TGTGCCAGCAGCCCACTAGCGGGGGCCCAGAGAGATACGCAGTATTTT

D gene: .
V gene: TRBV11-1
J gene: TRBJ1-1
clone size: .
CDR3 protein: CASSVTVNTEAFF
CDR3 DNA: TGTGCCAGCAGCGTGACAGTGAACACTGAAGCTTTCTTT

D gene: .
V gene: TRBV4-1
J gene: TRBJ2-7
clone size: .
CDR3 protein: CASSQVAGLREQYF
CDR3 DNA: TGCGCCAGCAGCCAAGTGGCAGGACTACGCGAGCAGTACTTC

D gene: TRBD2
V gene: TRBV19
J gene: TRBJ2-7
clone size: .
CDR3 protein: CASSTLRGLAGNSYEQYF
CDR3 DNA: TGTGCCAGTAGTACCCTCCGGGGACTAGCGGGCAATTCCTACGAGCAGTACTTC

D gene: TRBD2
V gene: TRBV5-4
J gene: TRBJ2-7
clone size: once
CDR3 protein: CASSLSGLANPYEQYF
CDR3 DNA: TGTGCCAGCAGCCTATCCGGACTAGCGAATCCCTACGAGCAGTACTTC

D gene: .
V gene: TRBV4-1
J gene: TRBJ1-4
clone size: .
CDR3 protein: CASSRQAMNEKLFF
CDR3 DNA: TGCGCCAGCAGTCGACAGGCCATGAATGAAAAACTGTTTTTT

D gene: .
V gene: TRBV7-9
J gene: TRBJ1-3
clone size: .
CDR3 protein: CASSLVPTGNTIYF
CDR3 DNA: TGTGCCAGCAGCTTAGTACCTACTGGAAACACCATATATTTT

D gene: TRBD2
V gene: TRBV9
J gene: TRBJ2-2
clone size: .
CDR3 protein: CASSAHLTSGAGELFF
CDR3 DNA: TGTGCCAGCAGCGCCCATCTCACTAGCGGCGCCGGGGAGCTGTTTTTT

D gene: .
V gene: TRBV19
J gene: TRBJ1-5
clone size: .
CDR3 protein: CASSRSREGNQPQHF
CDR3 DNA: TGTGCCAGTAGTAGGTCCAGGGAAGGGAATCAGCCCCAGCATTTT

D gene: .
V gene: TRBV4-2
J gene: TRBJ1-6
clone size: .
CDR3 protein: CASSQESGSNSPLHF
CDR3 DNA: TGTGCCAGCAGCCAAGAATCAGGTTCTAATTCACCCCTCCACTTT

D gene: .
V gene: TRBV20-1
J gene: TRBJ1-4
clone size: .
CDR3 protein: CSPRFNEKLFF
CDR3 DNA: TGCAGTCCCAGGTTTAATGAAAAACTGTTTTTT

D gene: TRBD1
V gene: TRBV7-2
J gene: TRBJ2-1
clone size: few
CDR3 protein: CASSFRQGPWGFF
CDR3 DNA: TGTGCCAGCAGCTTTCGACAGGGGCCCTGGGGGTTCTTC

D gene: TRBD1
V gene: TRBV27
J gene: TRBJ2-5
clone size: .
CDR3 protein: CASSKGQGTYQETQYF
CDR3 DNA: TGTGCCAGCAGCAAGGGACAGGGGACTTACCAAGAGACCCAGTACTTC

D gene: .
V gene: TRBV6-1
J gene: TRBJ1-5
clone size: .
CDR3 protein: CASSELGGGKWNQPQHF
CDR3 DNA: TGTGCCAGCAGTGAATTGGGGGGGGGAAAATGGAATCAGCCCCAGCATTTT

D gene: .
V gene: TRBV29-1
J gene: TRBJ2-1
clone size: .
CDR3 protein: CSVEVQAAYNEQFF
CDR3 DNA: TGCAGCGTTGAAGTCCAGGCCGCTTACAATGAGCAGTTCTTC

D gene: TRBD1
V gene: TRBV6-5
J gene: TRBJ2-2
clone size: .
CDR3 protein: CASSPGTGGTGELFF
CDR3 DNA: TGTGCCAGCAGTCCTGGGACAGGGGGAACCGGGGAGCTGTTTTTT

D gene: TRBD2
V gene: TRBV27
J gene: TRBJ2-7
clone size: .
CDR3 protein: CASSLSIAGSSYEQYF
CDR3 DNA: TGTGCCAGCAGTTTATCGATAGCGGGAAGCTCCTACGAGCAGTACTTC

D gene: TRBD2
V gene: TRBV7-7
J gene: TRBJ2-1
clone size: .
CDR3 protein: CASSPLAGVNYNEQFF
CDR3 DNA: TGTGCCAGCAGCCCACTAGCGGGAGTCAATTACAATGAGCAGTTCTTC

D gene: TRBD1
V gene: TRBV7-2
J gene: TRBJ1-6
clone size: .
CDR3 protein: CARGTGGYNSPLHF
CDR3 DNA: TGTGCCAGAGGGACAGGGGGCTATAATTCACCCCTCCACTTT

D gene: .
V gene: TRBV5-1
J gene: TRBJ2-1
clone size: .
CDR3 protein: CASSLAPAGQGRGDEQFF
CDR3 DNA: TGCGCCAGCAGCTTGGCCCCGGCAGGACAGGGTCGGGGGGATGAGCAGTTCTTC

D gene: .
V gene: TRBV28
J gene: TRBJ1-5
clone size: .
CDR3 protein: CASSLLTGMSNQPQHF
CDR3 DNA: TGTGCCAGCAGTTTGTTAACAGGGATGAGCAATCAGCCCCAGCATTTT

D gene: .
V gene: TRBV29-1
J gene: TRBJ1-4
clone size: .
CDR3 protein: CSVARGYGGDEKLFF
CDR3 DNA: TGCAGCGTGGCCAGAGGGTACGGGGGAGATGAAAAACTGTTTTTT

D gene: .
V gene: TRBV2
J gene: TRBJ1-1
clone size: .
CDR3 protein: CASIKTPNTEAFF
CDR3 DNA: TGTGCCAGCATCAAAACTCCGAACACTGAAGCTTTCTTT

D gene: .
V gene: TRBV4-1
J gene: TRBJ2-7
clone size: .
CDR3 protein: CASSPSVNYEQYF
CDR3 DNA: TGCGCCAGCAGCCCTTCAGTAAACTACGAGCAGTACTTC

D gene: TRBD2
V gene: TRBV4-2
J gene: TRBJ2-7
clone size: .
CDR3 protein: CASSLSGPTSGTDEQYF
CDR3 DNA: TGTGCCAGCAGCCTCTCCGGGCCAACTAGCGGGACGGACGAGCAGTACTTC

D gene: TRBD2
V gene: TRBV7-8
J gene: TRBJ2-1
clone size: .
CDR3 protein: CASSSRLADQNEQFF
CDR3 DNA: TGTGCCAGCAGCTCACGACTAGCGGACCAAAATGAGCAGTTCTTC

D gene: TRBD1
V gene: TRBV5-4
J gene: TRBJ1-2
clone size: .
CDR3 protein: CASSFEGTGVYGYTF
CDR3 DNA: TGTGCCAGCAGCTTCGAAGGGACAGGAGTCTATGGCTACACCTTC